The 23 T cell receptor beta chains in this list originate from one sample, sequenced in a study of shared clonotypes between healthy human individuals. In the naive CD8 group, cells lacked CD45RO and were positively selected for CCR7, so terminally differentiated effector memory CD45RA+ cells were left out. Measured with immunoSEQ multiplex PCR; TCRdb has only the in-frame clones, and not every one. The profile covers about 2 million clones, with about 95% appearing a single time and 0.85% to 1.2% taken by the ten largest. Sequenced sample: naive CD8+ T cells sorted from blood. These receptors were obtained from a man younger than 35 in good health.

This clone appeared once. The chain employs TRBV13 and TRBJ2-3, with TRBD2 as a possible D gene (5 bases). Per germline, CDR1 PRHDT and CDR2 FYEKMQ (reference sequence). Trimming left V 0 bases short and J 2 bases short, with 9 bases between. The CDR3 consists of 15 residues. The CDR3 loop reads CASSLGLAHTDTQYF. In DNA, the CDR3 is TGTGCCAGCAGCTTAGGGCTAGCACACACAGATACGCAGTATTTT.

Notes on this clone: A junction end diverges from the germline sequence, so it may reflect a read error. V usage is TRBV7-3 and J usage is TRBJ2-5; 8 positions agree with TRBD2. Germline V gene sequence: CDR1 SGHTA, CDR2 FQGTGA. The CDR3 runs 16 residues. CDR3 nucleotides: TGTGCCAGCACCTTATCACCGCGGGGGGCTGGAGAGACCCAGTACTTC. Translating gives CASTLSPRGAGETQYF.

The rearrangement joins TRBV12-5 to TRBJ2-2; D gene unclear. In germline, CDR1 is LGHNT, CDR2 FRNRAP. V lost 1 base, J lost 5 bases, and 8 bases lay in between. The CDR3 contains 14 residues. The DNA of the CDR3 is TGTGCTAGTGGTTTGGACCGTTCAACCGGGGAGCTGTTTTTT. Its protein product is CASGLDRSTGELFF.

The chain has TRBV9 and TRBJ2-2, with 9 positions matching TRBD2. Trimming cost V 5 bases and J 7 bases; bases outside gene matches: 12. The length of the CDR3 is 16 residues. The germline CDR1 and CDR2 sequences are SGDLS and YYNGEE. CDR3 region: CASSSTGTSFSGELFF. The CDR3 DNA follows: TGTGCCAGCAGTTCCACCGGGACTAGCTTCAGCGGGGAGCTGTTTTTT.

V is TRBV9 and J is TRBJ2-2; 7 bases align to TRBD1. CDR3 length equals 16 residues. Germline loops: CDR1 SGDLS, CDR2 YYNGEE. V gave up 3 bases and J gave up 4 bases; unmatched junction bases: 9. The CDR3 DNA follows: TGTGCCAGCAGCGCCCGGGACAGTAAAATCACCGGGGAGCTGTTTTTT. It encodes CASSARDSKITGELFF.

V and J are TRBV29-1 and TRBJ2-3; D unclear. CDR3 length equals 10 residues. Germline CDR1 SQVTM, CDR2 ANQGSEA. V was trimmed by 4 bases and J by 9 bases, leaving 8 bases between them. CDR3 coding DNA: TGCAGCGTTGTAAGGGAAACGCAGTATTTT. Translating gives CSVVRETQYF.

CDR3 sequence reads: CASSSGLGPNTGELFF. The CDR3 nucleotides are TGTGCCAGCAGCTCAGGGCTGGGTCCGAACACCGGGGAGCTGTTTTTT. This chain connects TRBV7-8 to TRBJ2-2; possible D gene TRBD1, 5 bases. This CDR3 spans 16 amino acids. Germline V gene data show CDR1 as SGHVS and CDR2 as FQNEAQ. V was trimmed by 4 bases and J by 0 bases, leaving 12 bases between them.

This clone was seen only once. The chain couples TRBV6-5 to TRBJ2-2; the D is unclear. V lost 4 bases and J lost 4, with 16 bases in between. Germline V CDR1 and CDR2: MNHEY, SVGAGI. The CDR3 covers 16 residues. CDR3 protein: CASSSLGVPSTGELFF. The DNA for the CDR3 is TGTGCCAGCAGTTCTCTTGGCGTCCCATCCACCGGGGAGCTGTTTTTT.

This clone was observed once. The chain joins TRBV10-3 to TRBJ1-4, with a weak D call TRBD1 (6 bases). Trimming took 0 bases from V and 7 from J, leaving 15 bases between them. Germline V gene lookup returns CDR1 ENHRY and CDR2 SYGVKD. The CDR3 is 16 amino acids. CDR3 loop: CAISESQGPRGEKLFF. The CDR3 nucleotides read TGTGCCATCAGTGAGTCGCAGGGGCCTAGAGGTGAAAAACTGTTTTTT.

CDR3 amino acids: CASSLALSRSSYEQYF. In DNA, the CDR3 is TGTGCCAGCAGCTTAGCCCTTTCTAGAAGCTCCTACGAGCAGTACTTC. The chain uses TRBV7-2 and TRBJ2-7, with D hard to call. Trimming removed 0 bases at V and 0 bases at J, with 12 bases between. Germline CDR1 is SGHTA and CDR2 is FQGNSA. This CDR3 comprises 16 residues. Full variable domain (outside the CDR3, taken from reference TRBV7-2 and TRBJ2-7): GAGVSQSPSNKVTEKGKDVELRCDPISGHTALYWYRQSLGQGLEFLIYFQGNSAPDKSGLPSDRFSAERTGGSVSTLTIQRTQQEDSAVYLCASSLALSRSSYEQYFGPGTRLTVT.

This chain connects TRBV19 to TRBJ2-6; no reliable D call. CDR1 LNHDA and CDR2 SQIVND come from the germline V gene (reference sequence). The V end was cut by 3 bases, the J end by 0 bases, with 6 bases between. CDR3 length: 15 amino acids. CDR3 in amino acids: CASSIGVSGANVLTF. The CDR3 bases are TGTGCCAGTAGTATTGGGGTCTCTGGGGCCAACGTCCTGACTTTC. The variable domain in full, with the rest retrieved from reference TRBV19 and TRBJ2-6, is DGGITQSPKYLFRKEGQNVTLSCEQNLNHDAMYWYRQDPGQGLRLIYYSQIVNDFQKGDIAEGYSVSREKKESFPLTVTSAQKNPTAFYLCASSIGVSGANVLTFGAGSRLTVL.

This chain joins TRBV27 and TRBJ2-7; D might be TRBD1 or TRBD2, each matching 5 bases. The CDR3 length is 11 residues. Germline V gene sequence: CDR1 MNHEY, CDR2 SMNVEV (reference sequence). The V and J ends lost 9 bases and 4 bases respectively, with 10 bases between them. The CDR3 reads CASGGVYEQYF. In DNA form, the CDR3 reads TGTGCCAGTGGGGGTGTATACGAGCAGTACTTC.

The genes are TRBV27 and TRBJ2-6; no firm D call. The CDR3 is made up of 15 amino acids. Deletions cut 1 base from V and 0 bases from J, with 4 bases between. Germline V gene sequence: CDR1 MNHEY, CDR2 SMNVEV (reference sequence). Written as DNA, the CDR3 is TGTGCCAGCAGTTTATACCTCTCTGGGGCCAACGTCCTGACTTTC. Translated, it gives CASSLYLSGANVLTF.

The chain links TRBV30 to TRBJ1-1, with D possibly TRBD1 on 5 matching bases. CDR1 is GTSNPN, CDR2 SVGIG, per germline (reference sequence). The germline V and J ends were trimmed by 4 bases and 6 bases, with 15 bases remaining between them. The CDR3 is 13 amino acids. This CDR3 is CAWNPTGGSEAFF. The CDR3 DNA reads as TGTGCCTGGAATCCAACCGGGGGGTCTGAAGCTTTCTTT.

This rearrangement joins TRBV5-1 to TRBJ2-1; D is undetermined. The CDR3 covers 13 residues. V was trimmed by 4 bases and J by 5 bases, leaving 10 bases between them. Germline CDR1 and CDR2: SGHRS and YFSETQ. The CDR3 protein is CASSGHTNNEQFF. The CDR3 DNA reads as TGCGCCAGCAGCGGTCACACCAACAATGAGCAGTTCTTC.

The chain has TRBV28 and TRBJ2-7; 7 positions agree with TRBD1. After removal of 4 bases from V and 2 bases from J, the junction contained 5 bases not matched to a gene. The CDR3 is made up of 14 amino acids. Germline CDR1 and CDR2: MDHEN and SYDVKM. The CDR3 loop is CASSYGQAAYEQYF. CDR3 DNA: TGTGCCAGCAGTTATGGACAGGCCGCCTACGAGCAGTACTTC.

V gene TRBV13 combines with J gene TRBJ2-5; 9 bases line up with TRBD2. Germline V CDR1 and CDR2: PRHDT, FYEKMQ (reference sequence). CDR3 length: 15 residues. Unmatched junction bases numbered 9, after V lost 5 bases and J lost 5 bases. In DNA, the CDR3 is TGTGCCAGCAGCAGAGAGCGGGGGGTCTCGGAGACCCAGTACTTC. It specifies CASSRERGVSETQYF.

V gene TRBV2 combines with J gene TRBJ2-2; D is perhaps TRBD1 or TRBD2 (5 bases each). This CDR3 is 14 amino acids long. Germline assignment: CDR1 SNHLY and CDR2 FYNNEI. Trimming pared 1 base from V and 5 bases from J, leaving 8 bases between. The CDR3 spells CASSEGEGTGELFF. Written as DNA, the CDR3 is TGTGCCAGCAGTGAAGGCGAGGGGACCGGGGAGCTGTTTTTT. Based on the CDR3 plus reference TRBV2 and TRBJ2-2, the full variable domain is EPEVTQTPSHQVTQMGQEVILRCVPISNHLYFYWYRQILGQKVEFLVSFYNNEISEKSEIFDDQFSVERPDGSNFTLKIRSTKLEDSAMYFCASSEGEGTGELFFGEGSRLTVL.

The chain carries TRBV4-1 and TRBJ2-1, with 7 bases identical to TRBD2. The CDR3 contains 14 residues. Trimming took 5 bases from V and 7 from J; bases not matched to a gene: 8. CDR1 and CDR2 (germline): MGHRA, YSYEKL. The CDR3: CASSGPSGTNEQFF. Here the CDR3 DNA reads TGCGCCAGCAGCGGGCCTAGCGGTACGAATGAGCAGTTCTTC.

V usage is TRBV13 and J usage is TRBJ1-4; D is perhaps TRBD1 (5 bases). This CDR3 is built from 13 residues. Germline V CDR1 and CDR2: PRHDT, FYEKMQ (reference sequence). V was trimmed by 6 bases and J by 5 bases, leaving 10 bases between them. The CDR3 reads CASSIGQNEKLFF. DNA of the CDR3: TGTGCCAGCAGTATAGGACAAAATGAAAAACTGTTTTTT.

V is TRBV6-6 and J is TRBJ2-1; 8 nucleotides line up with TRBD2. The CDR3 has 12 residues. The J segment lost 6 bases and the V segment lost 5 bases, leaving 0 bases of the junction unmatched. Germline CDR1 is MNHNY and CDR2 is SVGAGI (reference sequence). CDR3 region: CASSGLANEQFF. The CDR3 bases are TGTGCCAGCAGTGGACTAGCCAATGAGCAGTTCTTC.

This chain joins TRBV10-2 and TRBJ2-7; 8 bases match TRBD1. Germline assignment: CDR1 WSHSY and CDR2 SAAADI. This CDR3 region has 16 residues. V was pared by 3 bases and J by 3 bases, with 10 bases of the junction left unmatched. CDR3 DNA: TGCGCCAGCAGTGACCCCGGGACAGGCGCTCACTACGAGCAGTACTTC. Translating gives CASSDPGTGAHYEQYF.

About this clone itself: In the same sample, other DNA sequences code for this CDR3. The rearrangement uses TRBV13 and TRBJ2-7; tentative D call: TRBD1 (6 bases). This CDR3 has 14 amino acids. Germline loops: CDR1 PRHDT, CDR2 FYEKMQ (reference sequence). The V end lost 0 bases, the J end lost 3 bases, and 9 bases lay between the germline ends. The CDR3 sequence: CASSLGQGDYEQYF. In DNA, the CDR3 is TGTGCCAGCAGCTTAGGACAGGGTGACTACGAGCAGTACTTC.